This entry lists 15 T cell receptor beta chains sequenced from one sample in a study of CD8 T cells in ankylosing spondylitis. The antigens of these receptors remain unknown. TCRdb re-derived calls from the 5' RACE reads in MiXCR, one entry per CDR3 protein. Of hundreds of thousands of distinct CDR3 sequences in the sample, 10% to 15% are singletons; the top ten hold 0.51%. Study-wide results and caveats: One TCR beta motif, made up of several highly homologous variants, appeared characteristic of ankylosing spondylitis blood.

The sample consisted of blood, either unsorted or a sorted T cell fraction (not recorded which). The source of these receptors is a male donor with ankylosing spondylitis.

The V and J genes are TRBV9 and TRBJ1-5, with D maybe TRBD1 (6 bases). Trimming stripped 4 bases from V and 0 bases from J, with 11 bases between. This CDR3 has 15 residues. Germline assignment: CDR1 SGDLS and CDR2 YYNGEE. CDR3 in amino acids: CASSPRQDSNQPQHF. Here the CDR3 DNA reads TGTGCCAGCAGCCCCCGACAGGATAGCAATCAGCCCCAGCATTTT.

As DNA, the CDR3 is TGTGCCAGCTCACGGGACTTCGGCTACGAGCAGTACTTC. Protein sequence: CASSRDFGYEQYF. This rearrangement joins TRBV18 to TRBJ2-7; a possible D gene is TRBD2 (6 bases). Germline V lookup: CDR1 KGHSH, CDR2 LQKENI. With 4 bases removed from V and 3 bases from J, the gap between germline ends came to 10 bases. The CDR3 covers 13 residues.

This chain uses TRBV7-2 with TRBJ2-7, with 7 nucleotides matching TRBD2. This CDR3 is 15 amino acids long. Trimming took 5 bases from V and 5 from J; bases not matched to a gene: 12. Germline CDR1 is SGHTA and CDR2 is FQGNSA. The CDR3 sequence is CASSTRGAGENEQYF. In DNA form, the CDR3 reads TGTGCCAGCAGCACCCGCGGGGCGGGAGAGAACGAGCAGTACTTC. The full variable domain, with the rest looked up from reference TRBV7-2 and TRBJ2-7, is GAGVSQSPSNKVTEKGKDVELRCDPISGHTALYWYRQSLGQGLEFLIYFQGNSAPDKSGLPSDRFSAERTGGSVSTLTIQRTQQEDSAVYLCASSTRGAGENEQYFGPGTRLTVT.

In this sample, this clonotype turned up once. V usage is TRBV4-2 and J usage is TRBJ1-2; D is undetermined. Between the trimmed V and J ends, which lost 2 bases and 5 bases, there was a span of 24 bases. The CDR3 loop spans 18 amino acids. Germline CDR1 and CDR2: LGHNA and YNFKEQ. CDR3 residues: CASSQLMSVGETRYGYTF. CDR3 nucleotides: TGTGCCAGCAGCCAACTCATGTCCGTTGGGGAAACGAGATATGGCTACACCTTC.

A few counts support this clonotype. This chain's CDR3 is CASIGPTSYEQYF. The CDR3 bases are TGTGCCAGCATTGGACCGACCTCCTACGAGCAGTACTTC. The chain uses TRBV6-1 and TRBJ2-7; no reliable D call. With 7 bases removed from V and 0 bases from J, the gap between germline ends came to 10 bases. CDR1 MNHNS and CDR2 SASEGT come from the germline V gene. This CDR3 has 13 residues.

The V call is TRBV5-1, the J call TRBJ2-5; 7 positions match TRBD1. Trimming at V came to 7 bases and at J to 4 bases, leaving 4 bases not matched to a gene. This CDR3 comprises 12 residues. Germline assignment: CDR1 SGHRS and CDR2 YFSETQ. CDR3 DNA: TGCGCCAGCCAACAGGGGTTAGAGACCCAGTACTTC. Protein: CASQQGLETQYF. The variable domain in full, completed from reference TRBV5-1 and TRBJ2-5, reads KAGVTQTPRYLIKTRGQQVTLSCSPISGHRSVSWYQQTPGQGLQFLFEYFSETQRNKGNFPGRFSGRQFSNSRSEMNVSTLELGDSALYLCASQQGLETQYFGPGTRLLVL.

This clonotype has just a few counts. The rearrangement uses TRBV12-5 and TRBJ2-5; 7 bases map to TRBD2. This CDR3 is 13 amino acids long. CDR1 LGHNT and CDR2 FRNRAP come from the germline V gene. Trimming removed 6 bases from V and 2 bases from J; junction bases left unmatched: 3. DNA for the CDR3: TGTGCTAGTGGGGCTAGCGGACAAGAGACCCAGTACTTC. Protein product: CASGASGQETQYF.

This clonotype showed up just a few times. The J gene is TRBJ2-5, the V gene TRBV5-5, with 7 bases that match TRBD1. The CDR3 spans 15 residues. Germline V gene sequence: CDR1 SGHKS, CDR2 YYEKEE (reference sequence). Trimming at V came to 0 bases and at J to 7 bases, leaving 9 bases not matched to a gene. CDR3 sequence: CASSLGPGQRRTQYF. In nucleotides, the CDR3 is TGTGCCAGCAGCTTGGGCCCGGGACAGCGAAGGACCCAGTACTTC.

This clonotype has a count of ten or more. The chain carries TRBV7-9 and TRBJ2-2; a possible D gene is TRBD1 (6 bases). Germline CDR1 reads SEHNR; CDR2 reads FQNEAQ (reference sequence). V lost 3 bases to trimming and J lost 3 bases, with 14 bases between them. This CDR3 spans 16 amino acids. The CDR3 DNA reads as TGTGCCAGCAGCTTTTCCTTACAGGGAGACACCGGGGAGCTGTTTTTT. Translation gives CASSFSLQGDTGELFF.

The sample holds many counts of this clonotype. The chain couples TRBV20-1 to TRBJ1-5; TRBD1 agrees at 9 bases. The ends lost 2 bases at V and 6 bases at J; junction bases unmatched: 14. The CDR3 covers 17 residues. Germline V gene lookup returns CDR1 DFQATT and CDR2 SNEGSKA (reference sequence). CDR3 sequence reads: CSARPYKNRGPSQPQHF. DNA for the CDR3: TGCAGTGCTAGACCCTACAAAAACAGGGGGCCGAGTCAGCCCCAGCATTTT.

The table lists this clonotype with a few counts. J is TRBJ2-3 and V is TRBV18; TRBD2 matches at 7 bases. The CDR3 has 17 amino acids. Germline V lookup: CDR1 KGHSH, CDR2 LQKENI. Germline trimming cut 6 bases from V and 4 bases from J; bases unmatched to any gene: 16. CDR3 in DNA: TGTGCCAGCTCCCGGGCCCCGGGCGGGAGTCTCGCAGATACGCAGTATTTT. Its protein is CASSRAPGGSLADTQYF.

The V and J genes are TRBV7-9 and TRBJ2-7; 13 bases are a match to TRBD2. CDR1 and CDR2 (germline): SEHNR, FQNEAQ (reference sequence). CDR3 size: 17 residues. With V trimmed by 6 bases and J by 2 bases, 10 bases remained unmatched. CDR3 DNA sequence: TGTGCCAGCAGAATGTGGACTAGCGGGAGAGGGACCTACGAGCAGTACTTC. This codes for CASRMWTSGRGTYEQYF.

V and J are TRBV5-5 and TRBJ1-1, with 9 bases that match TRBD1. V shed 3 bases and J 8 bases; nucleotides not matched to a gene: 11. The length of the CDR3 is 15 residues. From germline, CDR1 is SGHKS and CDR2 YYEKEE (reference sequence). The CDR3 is CASSSLQGARTEAFF. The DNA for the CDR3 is TGTGCCAGCAGCTCCCTACAGGGGGCAAGGACCGAAGCTTTCTTT.

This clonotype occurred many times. The CDR3: CASSPGRVNTEAFF. In DNA form, the CDR3 reads TGCGCCAGCAGCCCGGGAAGGGTGAACACTGAAGCTTTCTTT. V usage is TRBV4-3 and J usage is TRBJ1-1; no reliable D call. Germline loops: CDR1 LGHNA, CDR2 YSLEER. V lost 4 bases and J lost 0, with 9 bases in between. CDR3 length: 14 residues.

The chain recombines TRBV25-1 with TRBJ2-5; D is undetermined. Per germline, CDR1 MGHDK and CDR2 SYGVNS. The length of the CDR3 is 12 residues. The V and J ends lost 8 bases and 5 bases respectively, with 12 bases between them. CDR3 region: CASDGDSETQYF. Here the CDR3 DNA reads TGTGCCAGCGATGGAGACTCGGAGACCCAGTACTTC. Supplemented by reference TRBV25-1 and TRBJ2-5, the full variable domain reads EADIYQTPRYLVIGTGKKITLECSQTMGHDKMYWYQQDPGMELHLIHYSYGVNSTEKGDLSSESTVSRIRTEHFPLTLESARPSHTSQYLCASDGDSETQYFGPGTRLLVL.